Here is one TCR beta chain with its context. Its recognized antigen is unknown. No base qualities exist here, and no much larger clone lies one base off it. In total, roughly 670 healthy bone marrow donors made up the cohort. At the time of sampling, all cohort members were nominally healthy, though unrecorded immune exposures were likely present. The donor was CMV seronegative and belonged to the group of over 350 seronegative cohort members. Every donor gave a peripheral blood sample, and the peripheral blood mononuclear cells from that sample were used for TCR beta sequencing. Genomic DNA was extracted from the blood cell samples with the Qiagen DNeasy Blood Extraction Kit. The data were obtained in a study of cytomegalovirus exposure and HLA in healthy donors (TCRdb year 2017). Looking at the study overall: An earlier analysis of some 500 of the donors reported about 250 Gb of sequence data and roughly 100 million unique TCR beta sequences from approximately 180 million T cells. Roughly 300 gigabases of sequencing data and 70 million to 85 million unique TCR sequences were included in an early release covering under 650 HLA-typed donors. Among the approximately 400 genotyped donors, under 90% belonged to the genetic ancestry cluster associated with self-reported Caucasian donors. The study was designed to test whether signatures of past pathogen exposure could be identified by cataloging public T cell receptors. The study used immunosequencing to profile the T cell repertoires of some 600 subjects and linked those repertoires to cytomegalovirus serostatus. In addition to the first cohort of roughly 700 subjects, a separate validation cohort of around 110 different subjects was used. The study combined high-throughput TCR immunosequencing, statistical association of individual TCRs with disease status, and machine learning to predict cytomegalovirus infection status. A later analysis re-analyzed previously published TCR beta repertoires from about 600 donors and added high-resolution HLA genotyping to study TCR occurrence patterns. Rather than using new phenotypic data, the later analysis identified candidate immune exposures from TCR beta sequences and from how often those sequences occurred across donors. In an earlier analysis of around 540 of the donors, high-throughput TCR beta sequencing was used to judge whether each TCR beta V gene segment behaved as functional or pseudogenic. Donor age, sex, ethnicity and CMV serostatus were compiled together with the repertoire data. Genome-wide SNP genotypes for about 65% of the 666 donors were used in a later genetic analysis, which treated that subset as a discovery cohort. Every repertoire in the discovery cohort had been generated on one and the same sequencing platform. Both class I and class II loci were covered by HLA typing, at four-digit resolution. Typing coverage differed by locus: A, B, C, DRB1 and DQB1 were typed in roughly 629-630 donors, DQA1 in approximately 520, DPA1 in approximately 610, and DPB1 in 450 to 480. Because of strong linkage in the cohort, roughly five DR-DQ haplotypes were treated as single units for association and clustering. Across 398 genotyped donors of the cohort, an average of roughly 230,000 unique TCR beta nucleotide sequences per donor were sequenced, and roughly 20% of those sequences were non-productive.

Library preparation used the immunoSEQ multiplex PCR assay. The multiplex PCR relied on a mix of 60 forward primers for TCR Vbeta segments and 13 reverse primers for TCR Jbeta segments. Amplification of the CDR3 region of rearranged TCR beta genes was performed with a multiplex PCR assay on genomic DNA. Amplified TCR beta libraries were sequenced as 87-base-pair reads on the Illumina HiSeq System. On the study's bioinformatics: In a later analysis, some 80 million unique TCR beta chains were counted across the 500 to 850 repertoires, and about 9.9 million of these chains were shared by at least two donors. To remove PCR and sequencing errors, raw reads were error-corrected and collapsed into unique sequences using a nearest-neighbor algorithm that merged closely related sequences. Alignment of CDR3 sequences to IMGT reference sequences was used to assign V, D and J gene segments. For a sequence to be retained, a match of at least six nucleotides to both a V gene segment and a J gene segment was required. Rearrangements were classified as productive when the CDR3 lacked stop codons and remained in frame with V and J, and all other rearrangements were classified as non-productive. Following IMGT convention, CDR3 was defined as the stretch from the second conserved V-encoded cysteine up to the conserved J-encoded phenylalanine. In an earlier analysis of around 600 of the donors, sequences lacking an unambiguous match to a single V gene segment were excluded. In an earlier analysis of a few hundred of the donors, V segments were called functional above 56.7% productive rearrangements and were called segregating when the between-donor standard deviation exceeded 5%. A statistical classification framework was developed to diagnose cytomegalovirus status using the catalog of TCR beta chain sequences. A later analysis assigned V and J genes by comparing TCR nucleotide sequences with IMGT/GENE-DB human TR gene sequences. Using the TCRdist pipeline, a later analysis assigned CDR3 sequences along with most-parsimonious VDJ recombination scenarios. In a later analysis, each TCR beta chain was defined by its CDR3 amino acid sequence together with its V-gene family, and reads lacking a unique V-gene family were excluded. In a later analysis, fewer than 650 highly shared, low-generation-probability nucleotide sequences were removed to address suspected cross-contamination and a sequencing artifact. In a later analysis, a clonal expansion index for each public chain was calculated from normalized within-repertoire ranks of inferred template counts. A later analysis computed generation probabilities with a VDJ recombination model fitted to out-of-frame rearrangements, and checked the results against IGoR. A later analysis scored TCR-TCR, TCR-HLA and TCR-CMV co-occurrence with hypergeometric tests, applying a repertoire-size bias correction to TCR pairs. To estimate false discovery rates, a later analysis permuted the HLA or CMV assignments 20 times. In a later analysis, co-occurring TCRs were grouped with DBSCAN, and TCRdist sequence similarity was added when clustering was performed within HLA-allele-positive subsets. Repertoires with fewer than 30,000 or more than 120,000 public chains, plus five repertoires with anomalous nucleotide sharing, were excluded from co-occurrence clustering. This immuneACCESS table, as held by TCRdb, lists in-frame sequences with V and J called but not all clones. Of the missing ones, under half trace to an unresolved V gene in checked studies; the others have no known cause. The V and J calls and the clone size are those of that table, but D and trimming were determined from the DNA. In all, the sample holds some 190,000 clones, and around 80% of those were seen once. Of the sample, 1.2% is held by the ten largest clones.

Spanning cysteine to phenylalanine, the CDR3 consists of 13 amino acids. The sequence is cut down to CDR3 DNA, 39 bases in frame from base 1. V is shortened by 2 bases, J by 2 bases, and the region joining them spans 6 bases. Via the germline V gene, CDR1 is SGHTA and CDR2 FQGNSA. What the work shows at the level of the full study, not this receptor alone: The authors suggested that the approach could potentially be extended to other disease states and immunological phenotypes. According to a later analysis, parvovirus B19, influenza, CMV and Epstein-Barr virus appeared linked to several top co-occurrence clusters. In a later analysis, the rate of TCR association differed among HLA loci, with DRB1 alleles having the most associated TCRs and HLA-C alleles having the fewest. Immune exposure information for the cohort was limited to CMV serostatus. A cluster of highly shared sequence variants was judged likely to be a technical artifact of the sequencing pipeline. Correlated functional status among segregating V segments might be attributable to linkage disequilibrium, but an unknown experimental factor could not be ruled out. When HLA alleles, especially DR and DQ, strongly co-occurred, TCR associations were difficult to assign to individual alleles. An earlier analysis of approximately 600 of the donors showed that most TCR beta V segments appeared in productive rearrangements either about 87% or about 30% of the time, which broadly matched IMGT annotations. A total of 164 TCR beta chains were listed by the study as associated with cytomegalovirus. A further reported finding was that TCR beta sequences accurately predicted the HLA-A and HLA-B alleles for most subjects in the first cohort. Compared with equally common non-associated chains, HLA-associated TCR beta chains in a later analysis were more clonally expanded and had lower generation probabilities. Sequencing depth was assumed to be roughly uniform across donors in the presence/absence analyses, though that assumption may not hold. In a later analysis, most CMV-associated TCR beta chains were found to appear HLA-restricted, with HLA associations seemingly driven largely by CMV exposure. According to a later genetic analysis, donors in an Asian-associated ancestry cluster had fewer N-insertions in productive TCRs than the roughly 700-donor mean. Because the 87-base-pair reads could not distinguish some IMGT-functional V segments, including TRBV6-2 and TRBV6-3, those segments were excluded. Cytomegalovirus status was reported to be diagnosed by the classifier with high specificity and sensitivity in both the original and validation cohorts. In a later analysis, more than 15,000 TCR beta sequences were associated with specific HLA alleles at a false discovery rate of 0.05. In a later genetic analysis, a missense DCLRE1C variant was associated with V-gene and J-gene trimming of TCR beta chains, and the association was replicated in an independent cohort. The cohort was sequenced for TCR beta chains only, and without alpha or paired-chain data the features that could be detected were limited. Because some donors lacked HLA typing at each locus, the association tests relied only on the typed subset. Because counts were too low, 15 or so rarely observed V segments, including chromosome 9 orphons, were excluded from the earlier analysis of 587 of the donors. A few of the identified cytomegalovirus-associated TCR beta chains were confirmed in vitro to be specific for cytomegalovirus antigens. While some public TCRs were present in many individuals, most TCR sequences turned up only very rarely across donors.

The chain is assembled from TRBV7-2 and TRBJ2-5; D gene: possibly TRBD2, on 5 matching bases. The TCR comes from a boy younger than 10 in good health and CMV-seronegative. The specimen was PBMCs. CDR3 reads: CASSLTRQETQYF. The DNA sequence reads TGTGCCAGCAGCTTAACTAGGCAAGAGACCCAGTACTTC.